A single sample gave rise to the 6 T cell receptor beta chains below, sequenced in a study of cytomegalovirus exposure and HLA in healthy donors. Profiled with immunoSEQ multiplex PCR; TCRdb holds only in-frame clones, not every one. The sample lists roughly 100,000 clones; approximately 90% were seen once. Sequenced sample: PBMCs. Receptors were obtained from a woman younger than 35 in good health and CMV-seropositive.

CDR3 in DNA: TGCGCCAGCACCTCTGGCAGATCGGGCTACACCTTC. It codes for CASTSGRSGYTF. This chain connects TRBV5-1 to TRBJ1-2; no reliable D call. Per germline, CDR1 SGHRS and CDR2 YFSETQ. V lost 6 bases and J lost 8, with 14 bases in between. This CDR3 spans 12 amino acids.

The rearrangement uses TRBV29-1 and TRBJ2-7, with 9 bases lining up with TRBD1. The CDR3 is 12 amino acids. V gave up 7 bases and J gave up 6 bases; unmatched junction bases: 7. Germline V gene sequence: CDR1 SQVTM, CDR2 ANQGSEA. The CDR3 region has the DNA TGCAGCGCTACCATGACAGGGGGCGAGCAGTACTTC. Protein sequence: CSATMTGGEQYF.

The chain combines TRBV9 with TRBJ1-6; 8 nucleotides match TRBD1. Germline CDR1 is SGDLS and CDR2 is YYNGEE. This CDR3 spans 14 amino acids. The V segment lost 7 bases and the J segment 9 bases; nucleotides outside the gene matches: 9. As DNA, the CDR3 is TGTGCCAGCGGTACAGGACAGGGTAGTTCACCCCTCCACTTT. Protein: CASGTGQGSSPLHF.

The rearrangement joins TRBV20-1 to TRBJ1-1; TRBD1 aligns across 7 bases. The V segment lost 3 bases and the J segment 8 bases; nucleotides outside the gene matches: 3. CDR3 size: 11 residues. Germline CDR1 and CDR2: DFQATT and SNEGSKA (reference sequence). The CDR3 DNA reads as TGCAGTGCTAGGGGACAGCGAGAAGCTTTCTTT. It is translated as CSARGQREAFF.

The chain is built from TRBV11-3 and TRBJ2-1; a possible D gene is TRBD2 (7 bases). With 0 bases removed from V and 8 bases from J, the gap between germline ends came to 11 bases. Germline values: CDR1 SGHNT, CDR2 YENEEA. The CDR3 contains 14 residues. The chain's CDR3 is CASSLEGRGDEQFF. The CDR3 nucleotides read TGTGCCAGCAGCTTAGAGGGGAGGGGGGATGAGCAGTTCTTC.

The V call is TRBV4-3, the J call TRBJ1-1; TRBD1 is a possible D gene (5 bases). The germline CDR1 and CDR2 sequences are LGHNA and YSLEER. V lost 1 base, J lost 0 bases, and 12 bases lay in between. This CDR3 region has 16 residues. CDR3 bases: TGCGCCAGCAGCCAAGGGTGGGGGGGAATGAACACTGAAGCTTTCTTT. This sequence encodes CASSQGWGGMNTEAFF.